The 31 T cell receptor beta chains below were found in one sample sequenced in a study of CD8+CD57+ T cells in acquired aplastic anemia. TCR beta VDJ and CDR3 were profiled, and genomic DNA was the template. From the reads, TCRdb called clonotypes with MiXCR, one entry per CDR3 protein. The data hold some 160,000 distinct CDR3 sequences, with 47% observed a single time. Selection for sequencing was limited to patients who had shown CD8+CD57+ cell expansion by flow cytometry. Sequencing used sorted CD4+, CD8+, or CD8+CD57+ T cells (not recorded which) from PBMCs. The origin of the receptors is a human donor with aplastic anemia.

On this clonotype: One end of the junction is discordant with germline, which a read error may explain. This chain links TRBV6-1 with TRBJ1-5; possibly TRBD1 for D (5 bases). CDR3 length equals 15 residues. Per germline, CDR1 MNHNS and CDR2 SASEGT. CDR3: CAGSEARAGRQPQHF. The CDR3 DNA follows: TGTGCCGGCAGTGAAGCGAGGGCAGGGAGGCAGCCCCAGCATTTT.

The V gene is TRBV6-1, the J gene TRBJ2-7; 11 nucleotides agree with TRBD2. Germline CDR1 and CDR2: MNHNS and SASEGT. J was trimmed by 2 bases and V by 6 bases; bases with no gene match: 0. This CDR3 comprises 13 residues. The CDR3 nucleotides read TGTGCCAGCAGGGGACTAGCGGCCTACGAGCAGTACTTC. It codes for CASRGLAAYEQYF.

Ten or more counts support this clonotype. This sequence joins TRBV5-1 and TRBJ2-2, with a tentative D call TRBD2 (6 bases). The V end lost 5 bases, the J end lost 4 bases, and 12 bases lay between the germline ends. The length of the CDR3 is 14 residues. CDR1 and CDR2 (germline): SGHRS, YFSETQ. The CDR3 reads CASRTGRRTGELFF. The CDR3 nucleotides read TGCGCCAGCAGAACTGGGAGGCGCACCGGGGAGCTGTTTTTT.

This clonotype was counted at least ten times. The chain joins TRBV11-2 to TRBJ2-1; 7 positions match TRBD2. Trimming cost V 2 bases and J 4 bases; bases outside gene matches: 14. The CDR3 is 18 residues long. Germline V gene sequence: CDR1 SGHAT, CDR2 FQNNGV. DNA for the CDR3: TGTGCCAGCAGCTTACGTGAGGGAGGGCCAGGTTCATACAATGAGCAGTTCTTC. This gives the protein CASSLREGGPGSYNEQFF.

The V and J genes are TRBV7-6 and TRBJ2-7, with 7 nucleotides matching TRBD1. The germline CDR1 and CDR2 sequences are SGHVS and FNYEAQ. Unmatched junction bases numbered 7, after V lost 5 bases and J lost 6 bases. This CDR3 comprises 13 residues. The CDR3 here is CASSTTGYGEQYF. The CDR3 DNA reads TGTGCCAGCAGCACGACAGGGTACGGCGAGCAGTACTTC. Supplemented by reference TRBV7-6 and TRBJ2-7, the full variable domain reads GAGVSQSPRYKVTKRGQDVALRCDPISGHVSLYWYRQALGQGPEFLTYFNYEAQQDKSGLPNDRFSAERPEGSISTLTIQRTEQRDSAMYRCASSTTGYGEQYFGPGTRLTVT.

This clonotype has at least ten counts. V is TRBV5-4 and J is TRBJ2-7; D is unresolved. Germline V gives CDR1 SGHNT, CDR2 YYREEE (reference sequence). V was pared by 2 bases and J by 1 base, with 4 bases between. CDR3 length: 12 amino acids. The CDR3 DNA reads TGTGCCAGCAGCTTACCTTCCTACGAGCAGTACTTC. Its translation: CASSLPSYEQYF.

This clonotype was seen repeatedly, ten times or more. J is TRBJ1-4 and V is TRBV20-1, with no clear D. Trimming removed 6 bases from V and 0 bases from J, with 11 bases in between. Germline CDR1 is DFQATT and CDR2 is SNEGSKA (reference sequence). The CDR3 runs 14 residues. The CDR3: CSAPSDATNEKLFF. Here the CDR3 DNA reads TGCAGTGCCCCCTCGGACGCAACTAATGAAAAACTGTTTTTT.

This chain connects TRBV12-3 or TRBV12-4 to TRBJ2-1; D is uncertain. The CDR3 contains 11 residues. Between the trimmed V and J ends, which lost 3 bases and 11 bases, there was a span of 8 bases. The CDR3 coding sequence is TGTGCCAGCAGTTTGGTGGGTCAGCAGTTCTTC. This encodes CASSLVGQQFF.

For this clonotype: A clone one base away is much larger, so this may be a read error. The chain joins TRBV19 to TRBJ2-3; D tentatively reads TRBD1 or TRBD2 (5 bases each). Germline CDR1 LNHDA, CDR2 SQIVND (reference sequence). Trimming left V 5 bases short and J 0 bases short, with 15 bases between. This CDR3 has 16 amino acids. CDR3 protein: CASSHSGTGSTDTQYF. In nucleotides, the CDR3 is TGTGCCAGTAGTCACTCCGGGACGGGGAGCACAGATACGCAGTATTTT.

The DNA of the CDR3 is TGTGCCAGCTCGGTTGGACCACACACTGAAGCTTTCTTT. It encodes CASSVGPHTEAFF. V usage is TRBV18 and J usage is TRBJ1-1; D is uncertain. Germline CDR1 reads KGHSH; CDR2 reads LQKENI. The CDR3 totals 13 residues. Trimming left V 6 bases short and J 3 bases short, with 11 bases between.

Points on this clonotype: This could be a read error, since a much larger clone is one nucleotide away. The CDR3 protein is CASSLGGEYGAFF. The CDR3 DNA follows: TGTGCCAGCAGCTTAGGTGGGGAGTACGGAGCTTTCTTT. This rearrangement joins TRBV7-8 to TRBJ1-1; D unresolved. There are 13 residues in the CDR3. The V gene's germline CDR1 is SGHVS and CDR2 FQNEAQ. V lost 1 base and J 10 bases, leaving 13 bases between the germline ends.

This clonotype has only a few counts. V and J are TRBV6-5 and TRBJ2-1; TRBD2 matches at 9 bases. Trimming cost V 2 bases and J 12 bases; bases outside gene matches: 11. This CDR3 region has 15 residues. Germline loops: CDR1 MNHEY, CDR2 SVGAGI. CDR3 coding DNA: TGTGCCAGCAGTTACGGCCTAGCGGGAATTAGTCGGCAGTTCTTC. Amino acid sequence: CASSYGLAGISRQFF.

This chain links TRBV10-3 with TRBJ2-3; tentatively, D is TRBD1 or TRBD2 (7 bases each). The CDR3 sequence is 15 residues long. Trimming shortened V by 6 bases and J by 4 bases, and 17 bases separated the two germline ends. Germline CDR1 reads ENHRY; CDR2 reads SYGVKD. The CDR3 reads CAISQSRGRADTQYF. CDR3 nucleotides: TGTGCCATCAGCCAGAGCAGGGGGAGGGCAGATACGCAGTATTTT.

Concerning this clonotype itself: Since a much larger clone is just one base distant, this may be a read error. The CDR3 loop reads CASSTVGTRRFRGNTIYF. As DNA, the CDR3 is TGTGCCAGCAGCACCGTTGGGACGAGGAGGTTTCGTGGAAACACCATATATTTT. The chain combines TRBV6-1 with TRBJ1-3; tentative D call: TRBD1 (5 bases). Germline V gives CDR1 MNHNS, CDR2 SASEGT. CDR3 size: 18 residues. Trimming shortened V by 6 bases and J by 3 bases, and 24 bases separated the two germline ends.

This clonotype was detected ten times or more. The rearrangement joins TRBV19 to TRBJ1-1; TRBD1 matches at 10 bases. This CDR3 spans 17 amino acids. V lost 7 bases, J lost 5 bases, and 16 bases stayed unmatched. Germline loops: CDR1 LNHDA, CDR2 SQIVND (reference sequence). For the CDR3, the DNA is TGTGCCAGTATTCGAGACAGGGGGCGCGGGGTAGGGACTGAAGCTTTCTTT. Its translation is CASIRDRGRGVGTEAFF. Full variable domain (remainder filled in from reference TRBV19 and TRBJ1-1): DGGITQSPKYLFRKEGQNVTLSCEQNLNHDAMYWYRQDPGQGLRLIYYSQIVNDFQKGDIAEGYSVSREKKESFPLTVTSAQKNPTAFYLCASIRDRGRGVGTEAFFGQGTRLTVV.

This chain uses TRBV7-9 with TRBJ2-1, with TRBD2 matching 9 bases. Germline lookup yields CDR1 SEHNR and CDR2 FQNEAQ (reference sequence). V shed 5 bases, J shed 7 bases, and the junction held 3 bases outside the gene matches. The CDR3 consists of 13 residues. CDR3 DNA: TGTGCCAGCAGCCCTAGCGGGGCGAATGAGCAGTTCTTC. Translated: CASSPSGANEQFF.

V is TRBV20-1 and J is TRBJ2-1, with a weak D call TRBD2 (6 bases). V dropped 0 bases and J dropped 0 bases, with 12 bases sitting between them. CDR3 length equals 16 residues. Germline CDR1 is DFQATT and CDR2 is SNEGSKA (reference sequence). As DNA, the CDR3 is TGCAGTGCTAGAGAGTTGAGTAGCGGCTCCTACAATGAGCAGTTCTTC. Translated: CSARELSSGSYNEQFF.

This clonotype was detected a few times. A much larger clonotype is one base distant, so this may be a read error. V gene TRBV20-1 combines with J gene TRBJ2-5; possible D gene TRBD2, 6 bases. In germline, CDR1 is DFQATT, CDR2 SNEGSKA (reference sequence). The CDR3 covers 12 residues. V dropped 5 bases and J dropped 4 bases, with 11 bases sitting between them. CDR3 amino acids: CSAPDGGETQYF. The CDR3 DNA sequence: TGCAGTGCTCCAGACGGGGGAGAGACCCAGTACTTC.

This clonotype occurred many times. V and J are TRBV7-2 and TRBJ2-7; D might be TRBD2 (6 bases). The germline V gene has CDR1 SGHTA and CDR2 FQGNSA. With 6 bases removed from V and 2 bases from J, the gap between germline ends came to 17 bases. This CDR3 contains 15 residues. CDR3 nucleotides: TGTGCCAGCAGGCCCCAGATGGGCGGGGCCTACGAGCAGTACTTC. This gives the protein CASRPQMGGAYEQYF. The whole variable domain, remainder taken from reference TRBV7-2 and TRBJ2-7, is GAGVSQSPSNKVTEKGKDVELRCDPISGHTALYWYRQSLGQGLEFLIYFQGNSAPDKSGLPSDRFSAERTGGSVSTLTIQRTQQEDSAVYLCASRPQMGGAYEQYFGPGTRLTVT.

This clonotype appeared once. V usage is TRBV9 and J usage is TRBJ1-6; 10 bases are shared with TRBD1. CDR3 length: 16 amino acids. Germline CDR1 and CDR2: SGDLS and YYNGEE. J gave up 8 bases and V 4 bases, and 9 bases lay outside the gene matches. The CDR3 reads CASSTDMGQGYSPLHF. DNA of the CDR3: TGTGCCAGCAGCACAGACATGGGACAGGGGTATTCACCCCTCCACTTT.

This clonotype occurred many times. The chain uses TRBV5-1 and TRBJ2-7; maybe TRBD2 (8 bases). This CDR3 is built from 16 residues. Germline V gene lookup returns CDR1 SGHRS and CDR2 YFSETQ. V was pared by 1 base and J by 4 bases, with 18 bases between. Here the CDR3 reads CASSLHSGGGEYEQYF. Written as DNA, the CDR3 is TGCGCCAGCAGCTTGCATTCGGGAGGGGGCGAATACGAGCAGTACTTC. Filled out from reference TRBV5-1 and TRBJ2-7, the complete variable domain reads KAGVTQTPRYLIKTRGQQVTLSCSPISGHRSVSWYQQTPGQGLQFLFEYFSETQRNKGNFPGRFSGRQFSNSRSEMNVSTLELGDSALYLCASSLHSGGGEYEQYFGPGTRLTVT.

The sample holds many counts of this clonotype. V and J are TRBV9 and TRBJ1-6; possibly TRBD1 for D (5 bases). Germline CDR1 is SGDLS and CDR2 is YYNGEE. CDR3 length: 14 residues. V gave up 1 base and J gave up 6 bases, with 8 bases separating them. CDR3 sequence: CASSVLDSNSPLHF. The CDR3 coding sequence is TGTGCCAGCAGCGTATTAGACAGTAATTCACCCCTCCACTTT.

This clonotype was recorded once. Since no conserved phenylalanine or tryptophan closes the CDR3, a read error is the likely cause. The rearrangement links TRBV5-5 to TRBJ2-7, with TRBD1 matching 9 bases. The trim removed 4 bases at V and 7 bases at J, leaving 6 bases unmatched. Germline CDR1 is SGHKS and CDR2 is YYEKEE (reference sequence). CDR3 length equals 13 residues. The CDR3 loop reads CASSLGTGLEQYS. The CDR3 region has the DNA TGTGCCAGCAGCCTTGGGACAGGGTTAGAGCAGTACTCC.

The table lists this clonotype with many counts. The gene calls are TRBV12-3 or TRBV12-4 and TRBJ1-1; no clear D gene. This CDR3 contains 13 residues. The V gene lost 5 bases and the J gene lost 11 bases, with 18 bases spanning the gap. CDR3 bases: TGTGCCAGCAGTCCCCGGACCCGATCAAGGGCTTTCTTT. Translating gives CASSPRTRSRAFF.

Details on this clonotype: One end of the junction is discordant with germline, which a read error may explain. This chain connects TRBV7-3 to TRBJ2-1; TRBD2 matches 7 bases. The CDR3 has 11 amino acids. The germline V gene encodes CDR1 SGHTA and CDR2 FQGTGA. CDR3 sequence (DNA): TGTGCCAGCAGCTCCCGGGGGGAGCATTTCTTC. It is translated as CASSSRGEHFF. Looking up the rest from reference TRBV7-3 and TRBJ2-1 gives the full variable domain: GAGVSQTPSNKVTEKGKYVELRCDPISGHTALYWYRQSLGQGPEFLIYFQGTGAADDSGLPNDRFFAVRPEGSVSTLKIQRTERGDSAVYLCASSSRGEHFFGPGTRLTVL.

This clonotype was seen at least ten times. J is TRBJ2-7 and V is TRBV9, with TRBD2 matching 11 bases. J lost 9 bases, V lost 0 bases, and 5 bases had no gene match. The length of the CDR3 is 14 residues. Germline V gives CDR1 SGDLS, CDR2 YYNGEE. The CDR3 region is CASSVGGLAVAQYF. Written as DNA, the CDR3 is TGTGCCAGCAGCGTAGGGGGACTAGCGGTAGCGCAGTACTTC. Combining the CDR3 with reference TRBV9 and TRBJ2-7 gives the whole variable domain DSGVTQTPKHLITATGQRVTLRCSPRSGDLSVYWYQQSLDQGLQFLIQYYNGEERAKGNILERFSAQQFPDLHSELNLSSLELGDSALYFCASSVGGLAVAQYFGPGTRLTVT.

With regard to this clonotype: One base away lies a much larger clone, so this may be a sequencing read error. The chain is built from TRBV7-3 and TRBJ2-7, with TRBD2 as a possible D gene (7 bases). The CDR3 is 14 residues long. CDR1 is SGHTA and CDR2 is FQGTGA in the germline V gene. V lost 2 bases and J 6 bases, leaving 14 bases between the germline ends. In DNA form, the CDR3 reads TGTGCCAGCAGCTTAGGGGGGGCCCTCTTCGAGCAGTACGTC. It translates to CASSLGGALFEQYV.

The chain has TRBV6-5 and TRBJ1-3, with D perhaps TRBD1 (5 bases). There are 17 residues in the CDR3. Trimming cost V 0 bases and J 1 base, with 13 bases left between them. Germline CDR1 MNHEY, CDR2 SVGAGI. The DNA for the CDR3 is TGTGCCAGCAGTTACTCGATCGGGTCAGGGTCTGGAAACACCATATATTTT. Protein product: CASSYSIGSGSGNTIYF.

The chain is built from TRBV11-1 and TRBJ1-1; weak D call: TRBD1 (5 bases). With 4 bases removed from V and 1 base from J, the gap between germline ends came to 25 bases. This CDR3 is built from 19 residues. Per germline, CDR1 SGHAT and CDR2 FQDESV (reference sequence). The CDR3: CASSSGRGTNFQSNTEAFF. CDR3 nucleotides: TGTGCCAGCAGCTCGGGACGGGGGACCAACTTTCAATCGAACACTGAAGCTTTCTTT. The variable domain in full, completed from reference TRBV11-1 and TRBJ1-1, reads EAEVAQSPRYKITEKSQAVAFWCDPISGHATLYWYRQILGQGPELLVQFQDESVVDDSQLPKDRFSAERLKGVDSTLKIQPAELGDSAMYLCASSSGRGTNFQSNTEAFFGQGTRLTVV.

This clonotype was detected only a few times. This chain joins TRBV3-1 and TRBJ2-3, with 9 positions matching TRBD2. With 7 bases clipped from V and 5 bases from J, the junction kept 16 bases outside the gene matches. CDR3 length equals 17 residues. Looked up from germline, CDR1 is LGHDT and CDR2 is YNNKEL (reference sequence). The CDR3 nucleotides are TGTGCCAGCACCTCGATAGCGGGAGAACCGCCCAGAGATACGCAGTATTTT. Its protein is CASTSIAGEPPRDTQYF.

This clonotype was picked up many times. This chain links TRBV30 with TRBJ1-2; D perhaps matches TRBD1 (5 bases). This CDR3 has 12 residues. Trimming shortened V by 1 base and J by 8 bases, and 11 bases separated the two germline ends. Looked up from germline, CDR1 is GTSNPN and CDR2 is SVGIG (reference sequence). The CDR3 DNA reads as TGTGCCTGGAGTGAGGGGCTGGGGGGCTACACCTTC. Amino acid sequence: CAWSEGLGGYTF. Based on the CDR3 plus reference TRBV30 and TRBJ1-2, the full variable domain is SQTIHQWPATLVQPVGSPLSLECTVEGTSNPNLYWYRQAAGRGLQLLFYSVGIGQISSEVPQNLSASRPQDRQFILSSKKLLLSDSGFYLCAWSEGLGGYTFGSGTRLTVV.